Listed below are T cell receptor beta chains from one sample, sequenced in a study of Graves' ophthalmopathy and Graves' hyperthyroidism. MiXCR was run by TCRdb on the multiplex PCR reads, yielding one entry per CDR3 protein. The sample has 600,000 to 650,000 distinct CDR3 sequences; around a fifth are singletons. Sequencing was carried out using peripheral blood. The receptor source for this set is a woman under 30 with stable Graves' hyperthyroidism. Some clones in this sample may be carry-over from other donors' samples. CDR3s include the opening cysteine and the closing phenylalanine or tryptophan. Each record gives: V gene, D gene, J gene, clone size, CDR3 DNA, CDR3 protein. D genes are given only for firm matches. Size is stated for part of the rows, as once, few or many counts, or as a class when the clone is expanded.

V gene: TRBV12-3/TRBV12-4; D gene: .; J gene: TRBJ2-7; clone size: .; CDR3 DNA: TGTGCCAGCAGTTATTCCGGGCGGTATTACTACGATCAGTACTTC; CDR3 protein: CASSYSGRYYYDQYF
V gene: TRBV20-1; D gene: TRBD2; J gene: TRBJ2-2; clone size: .; CDR3 DNA: TGCAGTGCTACCCGACTAGCGGGGGGGCCGGTCACCGGGGAGCTGTTTTTT; CDR3 protein: CSATRLAGGPVTGELFF
V gene: TRBV18; D gene: .; J gene: TRBJ1-5; clone size: many; CDR3 DNA: TGTGCCAGCTCACCAGAAAGCAATCAGCCCCAGCATTTT; CDR3 protein: CASSPESNQPQHF
V gene: TRBV3-1; D gene: TRBD1; J gene: TRBJ2-5; clone size: many; CDR3 DNA: TGTGCCAGCAGCCCCGGGACAGGGGAATACGCCCAGTACTTC; CDR3 protein: CASSPGTGEYAQYF
V gene: TRBV19; D gene: .; J gene: TRBJ2-7; clone size: few; CDR3 DNA: TGTGCCAGTAGTGTGTCAGGGATGACCCCCCTCTACGAGCAGTACTTC; CDR3 protein: CASSVSGMTPLYEQYF
V gene: TRBV6-1; D gene: .; J gene: TRBJ1-1; clone size: .; CDR3 DNA: TGTGCCAGTAGTGATGCTTCGGCCCCCCGAGCTTTCTTT; CDR3 protein: CASSDASAPRAFF
V gene: TRBV28; D gene: .; J gene: TRBJ1-5; clone size: many; CDR3 DNA: TGTGCCAGCAGTTTACCTTCCCCCCAAGACCAGCCCCAGCATTTT; CDR3 protein: CASSLPSPQDQPQHF
V gene: TRBV6-2/TRBV6-3; D gene: .; J gene: TRBJ1-2; clone size: few; CDR3 DNA: TGTGCCAGCAGTTGCGCGGGGACTGGCTACACCTTC; CDR3 protein: CASSCAGTGYTF
V gene: TRBV19; D gene: .; J gene: TRBJ1-5; clone size: .; CDR3 DNA: TGTGCCAGTAGTGTTCAAAATCAGCCCCAGCATTTT; CDR3 protein: CASSVQNQPQHF
V gene: TRBV5-1; D gene: TRBD1; J gene: TRBJ2-5; clone size: many; CDR3 DNA: TGCGCCAGCAGCTTAAGGGGACAGGGACAAGAGACCCAGTACTTC; CDR3 protein: CASSLRGQGQETQYF
V gene: TRBV28; D gene: TRBD1; J gene: TRBJ2-7; clone size: few; CDR3 DNA: TGTGCCAGCAGATTGACAGGGCTGTTCTACGAGCAGTACTTC; CDR3 protein: CASRLTGLFYEQYF
V gene: TRBV6-5; D gene: .; J gene: TRBJ1-1; clone size: few; CDR3 DNA: TGTGCCAGCAGTTACAGACAGATGAACACTGAAGCTTTCTTT; CDR3 protein: CASSYRQMNTEAFF
V gene: TRBV12-3/TRBV12-4; D gene: .; J gene: TRBJ1-3; clone size: many; CDR3 DNA: TGTGCCAGCAGTTCTTATAGGGGCTCTGGAAACACCATATATTTT; CDR3 protein: CASSSYRGSGNTIYF
V gene: TRBV9; D gene: .; J gene: TRBJ1-2; clone size: few; CDR3 DNA: TGTGCCAGCAGCGTAGGTCCCCGTGCAGCTAACTATGGCTACACCTTC; CDR3 protein: CASSVGPRAANYGYTF
V gene: TRBV6-2/TRBV6-3; D gene: .; J gene: TRBJ1-2; clone size: .; CDR3 DNA: TGTGCCAGCAGTTACTCCATCCCGCGGCGGGGCGTCGGCTATGGCTACACCTTC; CDR3 protein: CASSYSIPRRGVGYGYTF
V gene: TRBV20-1; D gene: .; J gene: TRBJ2-5; clone size: many; CDR3 DNA: TGCAGTGAAAGCGGGCAACAAGAGACCCAGTACTTC; CDR3 protein: CSESGQQETQYF
V gene: TRBV5-6; D gene: .; J gene: TRBJ1-2; clone size: few; CDR3 DNA: TGTGTCAGCAGCTTGGGTGGGCAGAGTAACTATGGCTACACCTTC; CDR3 protein: CVSSLGGQSNYGYTF
V gene: TRBV28; D gene: TRBD1; J gene: TRBJ1-2; clone size: many; CDR3 DNA: TGTGCCACCTACCGGGACAGGACGGCTCGCTACACCTTC; CDR3 protein: CATYRDRTARYTF
V gene: TRBV12-3/TRBV12-4; D gene: TRBD1; J gene: TRBJ1-5; clone size: many; CDR3 DNA: TGTGCCAGCATGCGGACAGGGGCTCAGCCCCAGCATTTT; CDR3 protein: CASMRTGAQPQHF
V gene: TRBV6-2/TRBV6-3; D gene: TRBD1; J gene: TRBJ2-7; clone size: .; CDR3 DNA: TGTGCCAGCAGTTACTCCGGGACAGGTCTCTCCTACGAGCAGTACTTC; CDR3 protein: CASSYSGTGLSYEQYF
V gene: TRBV11-2; D gene: .; J gene: TRBJ1-3; clone size: many; CDR3 DNA: TGTGCCAGCAGCTTGGCAGGGACCCGAAACACCATATATTTT; CDR3 protein: CASSLAGTRNTIYF
V gene: TRBV2; D gene: TRBD2; J gene: TRBJ2-7; clone size: many; CDR3 DNA: TGTGCCAGCAGTGAAGGGCTAGCGGCTGGCTACGAGCAGTACTTC; CDR3 protein: CASSEGLAAGYEQYF
V gene: TRBV19; D gene: .; J gene: TRBJ1-5; clone size: many; CDR3 DNA: TGTGCCAGTAGTACTGAGGGGTTTGGGCAGCCCCAGCATTTT; CDR3 protein: CASSTEGFGQPQHF
V gene: TRBV27; D gene: .; J gene: TRBJ1-6; clone size: many; CDR3 DNA: TGTGCCAGCAGTGTTACAGGGTTGATAGGTTCACCCCTCCACTTT; CDR3 protein: CASSVTGLIGSPLHF
V gene: TRBV28; D gene: TRBD2; J gene: TRBJ2-7; clone size: few; CDR3 DNA: TGTGCCAGCAGTCCCAGCGGGGGGGCAGTCGAGCAGTACTTC; CDR3 protein: CASSPSGGAVEQYF
V gene: TRBV28; D gene: .; J gene: TRBJ1-6; clone size: .; CDR3 DNA: TGTGCCAGCAGTTACCGGGACACTCCAGTCCCAAATTCACCCCTCCACTTT; CDR3 protein: CASSYRDTPVPNSPLHF
V gene: TRBV6-1; D gene: .; J gene: TRBJ2-5; clone size: many; CDR3 DNA: TGTGCCAGCAGCGGACAGCAAGAGACCCAGTACTTC; CDR3 protein: CASSGQQETQYF
V gene: TRBV6-1; D gene: .; J gene: TRBJ2-5; clone size: many; CDR3 DNA: TGTGCCAGCAGTGAACAGGGACCGGAGACCCAGTACTTC; CDR3 protein: CASSEQGPETQYF
V gene: TRBV19; D gene: TRBD1; J gene: TRBJ1-5; clone size: once; CDR3 DNA: TGTGCCAGTGGGGCGGGACAGGGTTTTACTCAGCCCCAGCATTTT; CDR3 protein: CASGAGQGFTQPQHF
V gene: TRBV2; D gene: .; J gene: TRBJ1-1; clone size: many; CDR3 DNA: TGTGCCAGCAGTGCGGGACCCACACCATGGGCTTTCTTT; CDR3 protein: CASSAGPTPWAFF
V gene: TRBV5-1; D gene: TRBD1; J gene: TRBJ1-1; clone size: many; CDR3 DNA: TGCGCCAGCAGCTTGGAGGGGACAGGGAACACTGAAGCTTTCTTT; CDR3 protein: CASSLEGTGNTEAFF
V gene: TRBV14; D gene: .; J gene: TRBJ1-2; clone size: many; CDR3 DNA: TGTGCCAGCAGCCAACTGGCGGGGTATGGCTACACCTTC; CDR3 protein: CASSQLAGYGYTF
V gene: TRBV10-3; D gene: TRBD1; J gene: TRBJ1-5; clone size: .; CDR3 DNA: TGTGCCATCAGGCAGGGGGCAGATCAGCCCCAGCATTTT; CDR3 protein: CAIRQGADQPQHF
V gene: TRBV4-1; D gene: .; J gene: TRBJ1-2; clone size: .; CDR3 DNA: TGCGCCAGCAGTCCTCTGGGGCGAGGTTATGGCTACACCTTC; CDR3 protein: CASSPLGRGYGYTF
V gene: TRBV12-3/TRBV12-4; D gene: TRBD2; J gene: TRBJ2-7; clone size: many; CDR3 DNA: TGTGCCAGCAGTTTAAGCCTAGCGGGGGATTACGAGCAGTACTTC; CDR3 protein: CASSLSLAGDYEQYF
V gene: TRBV28; D gene: .; J gene: TRBJ2-5; clone size: .; CDR3 DNA: TGTGCCAGCGGAGCGGCAGGGGTGGAGACCCAGTACTTC; CDR3 protein: CASGAAGVETQYF
V gene: TRBV5-1; D gene: .; J gene: TRBJ2-7; clone size: many; CDR3 DNA: TGCGCCAGCAGCTTGGGCCAGGGAGACGAGCAGTACTTC; CDR3 protein: CASSLGQGDEQYF
V gene: TRBV12-3/TRBV12-4; D gene: .; J gene: TRBJ1-2; clone size: many; CDR3 DNA: TGTGCCAGCAGTCCAAACTATGGCTACACCTTC; CDR3 protein: CASSPNYGYTF
V gene: TRBV6-2/TRBV6-3; D gene: .; J gene: TRBJ2-7; clone size: .; CDR3 DNA: TGTGCCAGCAGTAGAGATGACTCCTACGAGCAGTACTTC; CDR3 protein: CASSRDDSYEQYF
V gene: TRBV12-3/TRBV12-4; D gene: .; J gene: TRBJ1-1; clone size: .; CDR3 DNA: TGTGCCAGCAGTTTGACTCCGTGGACTGAAGCTTTCTTT; CDR3 protein: CASSLTPWTEAFF
V gene: TRBV7-8; D gene: TRBD1; J gene: TRBJ2-7; clone size: .; CDR3 DNA: TGTGCCAGCAGCATAGCCGGGACAGGTTCCTACGAGCAGTACTTC; CDR3 protein: CASSIAGTGSYEQYF
V gene: TRBV7-2; D gene: .; J gene: TRBJ2-2; clone size: many; CDR3 DNA: TGTGCCAGCAGCCCCCGGGTGAACACCGGGGAGCTGTTTTTT; CDR3 protein: CASSPRVNTGELFF
V gene: TRBV30; D gene: TRBD1; J gene: TRBJ1-2; clone size: few; CDR3 DNA: TGTGCCTGGAGTCGGGGACAGGGTGGTGGCTACACCTTC; CDR3 protein: CAWSRGQGGGYTF
V gene: TRBV9; D gene: TRBD2; J gene: TRBJ2-7; clone size: .; CDR3 DNA: TGTGCCAGCAGCGCCGGGGGGGGACTAGCGGGAAGATCCTACGAGCAGTACTTC; CDR3 protein: CASSAGGGLAGRSYEQYF
V gene: TRBV29-1; D gene: .; J gene: TRBJ2-5; clone size: few; CDR3 DNA: TGCAGCGTTGGTCTTACAGGAACAAATAGGGAGACCCAGTACTTC; CDR3 protein: CSVGLTGTNRETQYF
V gene: TRBV24-1; D gene: .; J gene: TRBJ2-7; clone size: .; CDR3 DNA: TGTGCCACCGGGCAGGGGAGCTCCTACGAGCAGTACTTC; CDR3 protein: CATGQGSSYEQYF
V gene: TRBV7-2; D gene: TRBD2; J gene: TRBJ2-7; clone size: many; CDR3 DNA: TGTGCCAGCAGCTTAGTCGGCGGGAGCGGGGACTACGAGCAGTACTTC; CDR3 protein: CASSLVGGSGDYEQYF
V gene: TRBV9; D gene: TRBD1; J gene: TRBJ2-3; clone size: .; CDR3 DNA: TGTGCCAGCAGCGGCTGGGACAGCGACACAGATACGCAGTATTTT; CDR3 protein: CASSGWDSDTDTQYF
V gene: TRBV6-1; D gene: .; J gene: TRBJ2-7; clone size: .; CDR3 DNA: TGTGCCAGCAGTGAGGGCCAGGGCGGTCGCGAGCAGTACTTC; CDR3 protein: CASSEGQGGREQYF
V gene: TRBV28; D gene: .; J gene: TRBJ1-2; clone size: many; CDR3 DNA: TGTGCCAGCACAAAAGCCGGGGGATATGGCTACACCTTC; CDR3 protein: CASTKAGGYGYTF
V gene: TRBV6-5; D gene: .; J gene: TRBJ2-7; clone size: many; CDR3 DNA: TGTGCCAGCAGTCCTACTCTTTCTTGGACTCCTACCTACGAGCAGTACTTC; CDR3 protein: CASSPTLSWTPTYEQYF
V gene: TRBV2; D gene: .; J gene: TRBJ1-5; clone size: .; CDR3 DNA: TGTGCCAGCAGCGGGCGCGGAGATAGCAATCAGCCCCAGCATTTT; CDR3 protein: CASSGRGDSNQPQHF